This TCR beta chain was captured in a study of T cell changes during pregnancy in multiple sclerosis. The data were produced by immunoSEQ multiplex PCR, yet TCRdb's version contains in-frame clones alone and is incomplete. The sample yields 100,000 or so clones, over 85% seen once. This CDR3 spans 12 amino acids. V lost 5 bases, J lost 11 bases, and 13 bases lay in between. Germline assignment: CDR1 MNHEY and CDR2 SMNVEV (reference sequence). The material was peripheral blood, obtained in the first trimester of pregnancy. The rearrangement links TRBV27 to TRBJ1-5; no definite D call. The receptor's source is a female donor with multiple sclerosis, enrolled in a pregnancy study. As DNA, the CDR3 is TGTGCCAGCAGTCCCCGGGGAAGGGCCCAGCATTTT. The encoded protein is CASSPRGRAQHF.